These 14 T cell receptor beta chains were sequenced from one sample in a study of blood T cell repertoires in COVID-19. Produced via immunoSEQ multiplex PCR; TCRdb's table is partial and in-frame only. Seen here are 95,000 to 110,000 clones, around 90% observed once, and the top ten hold more than 4.5%. Sample: peripheral blood. These receptors all come from a human donor in a cohort sampled during active COVID-19.

The rearrangement uses TRBV7-2 and TRBJ2-5; D is perhaps TRBD1 (5 bases). This CDR3 region has 13 residues. Germline loops: CDR1 SGHTA, CDR2 FQGNSA. Deletions cut 5 bases from V and 4 bases from J, with 11 bases between. The CDR3 reads CASSPGHIETQYF. Here the CDR3 DNA reads TGTGCCAGCAGCCCTGGACATATAGAGACCCAGTACTTC.

V and J are TRBV11-2 and TRBJ1-3, with D possibly being TRBD1 (6 bases). V was pared by 1 base and J by 0 bases, with 13 bases between. CDR1 and CDR2 from the germline V gene are SGHAT and FQNNGV. CDR3 length: 17 residues. The CDR3 nucleotides read TGTGCCAGCAGCTTAGTTTTCGGACAGATCTCTGGAAACACCATATATTTT. Translated: CASSLVFGQISGNTIYF.

The chain carries TRBV4-1 and TRBJ1-2; D unresolved. V lost 2 bases, J lost 2 bases, and 15 bases lay in between. Germline assignment: CDR1 MGHRA and CDR2 YSYEKL. The CDR3 contains 16 residues. DNA of the CDR3: TGCGCCAGCAGCCAACCTACATCGGGAGGAAACTATGGCTACACCTTC. It yields the protein CASSQPTSGGNYGYTF.

The J gene is TRBJ2-7, the V gene TRBV4-2, with D possibly TRBD1 on 5 matching bases. The germline V gene encodes CDR1 LGHNA and CDR2 YNFKEQ. CDR3 length equals 13 residues. V was shortened by 4 bases and J by 3 bases, with 10 bases between the two germline ends. The chain's CDR3 is CASSRLTGYEQYF. The CDR3 coding sequence is TGTGCCAGCAGCCGGCTTACAGGCTACGAGCAGTACTTC.

V usage is TRBV3-1 (or the pseudogene TRBV3-2) and J usage is TRBJ1-4; TRBD1 matches at 10 bases. This CDR3 is built from 16 residues. After removal of 4 bases from V and 6 bases from J, the junction contained 8 bases not matched to a gene. CDR1 and CDR2 from the germline V gene are LGHDT and YNNKEL (reference sequence). Here the CDR3 reads CASSPSDRGVDEKLFF. CDR3 sequence (DNA): TGTGCCAGCAGCCCTTCGGACAGGGGGGTGGATGAAAAACTGTTTTTT.

CDR3 loop: CASSQDRLAGANYEQYF. In DNA, the CDR3 is TGTGCCAGCAGCCAAGACAGACTAGCGGGGGCAAACTACGAGCAGTACTTC. This rearrangement joins TRBV14 to TRBJ2-7; TRBD2 matches 12 bases. Germline CDR1 is SGHDN and CDR2 is FVKESK. After removal of 0 bases from V and 3 bases from J, the junction contained 6 bases not matched to a gene. This CDR3 is built from 17 residues.

This chain's CDR3 is CASSLKGAYEQYF. The CDR3 bases are TGTGCCAGCAGCTTAAAAGGAGCCTACGAGCAGTACTTC. The chain has TRBV7-9 and TRBJ2-7; the D is unclear. Germline V gene sequence: CDR1 SEHNR, CDR2 FQNEAQ (reference sequence). The germline V and J ends were trimmed by 2 bases and 2 bases, with 7 bases remaining between them. CDR3 length equals 13 residues. Full variable domain (outside the CDR3, taken from reference TRBV7-9 and TRBJ2-7): DTGVSQNPRHKITKRGQNVTFRCDPISEHNRLYWYRQTLGQGPEFLTYFQNEAQLEKSRLLSDRFSAERPKGSFSTLEIQRTEQGDSAMYLCASSLKGAYEQYFGPGTRLTVT.

This clone was observed a single time. This rearrangement joins TRBV21-1 to TRBJ2-1; the table's TRBD2 call for D was not verified on the DNA. TRBV21-1 is a listed pseudogene. CDR3 size: 12 residues. The CDR3 sequence: CARISGSDEQFF. DNA for the CDR3: TGTGCCAGGATTAGCGGGAGCGATGAGCAGTTCTTC.

The chain uses TRBV6-1 and TRBJ2-4, with D perhaps TRBD1 (7 bases). CDR1 is MNHNS, CDR2 SASEGT, per germline. This CDR3 contains 16 residues. V lost 3 bases, J lost 0 bases, and 12 bases lay in between. The CDR3 reads CASSEEGAIAKNIQYF. The CDR3 DNA follows: TGTGCCAGCAGTGAGGAGGGGGCGATAGCCAAAAACATTCAGTACTTC.

The gene calls are TRBV5-1 and TRBJ2-7; 9 bases are shared with TRBD1. Germline CDR1 is SGHRS and CDR2 is YFSETQ. The junction had 8 bases not matched to a gene; V was cut back by 2 bases and J by 2 bases. The CDR3 is 16 amino acids. CDR3 sequence: CASSFPPGDRAYEQYF. CDR3 DNA: TGCGCCAGCAGCTTTCCTCCGGGGGACAGGGCCTACGAGCAGTACTTC.

The chain couples TRBV3-1 (or the pseudogene TRBV3-2) to TRBJ1-2; D is undetermined. The CDR3 consists of 16 residues. Trimming pared 2 bases from V and 0 bases from J, leaving 13 bases between. Germline CDR1 LGHDT, CDR2 YNNKEL (reference sequence). CDR3 in amino acids: CASSQWADATNYGYTF. The CDR3 nucleotides are TGTGCCAGCAGCCAATGGGCCGACGCGACTAACTATGGCTACACCTTC.

The genes are TRBV7-9 and TRBJ2-3; D possibly corresponds to TRBD1 (6 bases). V was pared by 5 bases and J by 2 bases, with 11 bases between. The CDR3 sequence is 14 residues long. Germline CDR1 and CDR2: SEHNR and FQNEAQ (reference sequence). The CDR3 protein is CASSQTGFTDTQYF. As DNA, the CDR3 is TGTGCCAGCAGCCAAACAGGGTTCACAGATACGCAGTATTTT. Based on the CDR3 plus reference TRBV7-9 and TRBJ2-3, the full variable domain is DTGVSQNPRHKITKRGQNVTFRCDPISEHNRLYWYRQTLGQGPEFLTYFQNEAQLEKSRLLSDRFSAERPKGSFSTLEIQRTEQGDSAMYLCASSQTGFTDTQYFGPGTRLTVL.

The chain uses TRBV4-2 and TRBJ2-7; the D gene is possibly TRBD1 (6 bases). Trimming took 3 bases from V and 3 from J, leaving 15 bases between them. This CDR3 region has 15 residues. CDR1 and CDR2 (germline): LGHNA, YNFKEQ. This CDR3 is CASSQRTDSGYEQYF. CDR3 in DNA: TGTGCCAGCAGCCAGAGGACAGACTCGGGCTACGAGCAGTACTTC.

This clone appeared a single time. The chain recombines TRBV6-5 with TRBJ2-7, with TRBD1 as a possible D gene (5 bases). Between the trimmed V and J ends, which lost 6 bases and 4 bases, there was a span of 13 bases. The CDR3 loop spans 13 amino acids. CDR1 is MNHEY and CDR2 is SVGAGI in the germline V gene. The CDR3 region is CASSDQGFYEQYF. DNA of the CDR3: TGTGCCAGCAGCGATCAGGGTTTTTACGAGCAGTACTTC.